This T cell receptor (beta chain) was sequenced during a study of control samples from healthy donors and cancer patients. Libraries were prepared by immunoSEQ multiplex PCR; TCRdb keeps only in-frame clonotypes and omits some of them. This repertoire shows tens of thousands of clones, 85% to 95% found once; its top ten account for 1.5%. This CDR3 region has 14 residues. Germline values: CDR1 GTSNPN, CDR2 SVGIG (reference sequence). The V and J ends lost 8 bases and 1 base respectively, with 17 bases between them. The sequence came from a woman aged 25 to 45 in good health. Sequencing used blood. This chain connects TRBV30 to TRBJ1-1, with D tentatively TRBD1 (5 bases). For the CDR3, the DNA is TGTGCCCTGGGATTCTACGGGGGGAACACTGAAGCTTTCTTT. It translates to CALGFYGGNTEAFF.